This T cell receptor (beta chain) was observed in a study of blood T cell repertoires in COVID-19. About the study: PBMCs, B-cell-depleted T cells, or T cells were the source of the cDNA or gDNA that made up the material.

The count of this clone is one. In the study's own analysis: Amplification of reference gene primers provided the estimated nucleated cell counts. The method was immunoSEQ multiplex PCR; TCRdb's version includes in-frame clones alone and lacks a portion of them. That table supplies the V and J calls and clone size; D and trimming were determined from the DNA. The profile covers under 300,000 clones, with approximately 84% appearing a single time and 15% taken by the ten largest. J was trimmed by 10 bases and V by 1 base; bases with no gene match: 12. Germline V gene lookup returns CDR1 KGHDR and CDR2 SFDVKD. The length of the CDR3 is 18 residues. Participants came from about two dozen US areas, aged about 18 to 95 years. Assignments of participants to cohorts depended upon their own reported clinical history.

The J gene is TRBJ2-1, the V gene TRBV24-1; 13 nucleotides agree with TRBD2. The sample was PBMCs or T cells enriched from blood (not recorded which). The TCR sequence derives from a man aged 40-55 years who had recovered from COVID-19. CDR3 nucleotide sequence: TGTGCCACCAGTGATTTCGTACGAACTAGCGGGAGGGCCGGGGAGCAGTTCTTC. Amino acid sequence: CATSDFVRTSGRAGEQFF.